A single sample is the source of the 14 T cell receptor beta chains below, sequenced in a study of CD8+ T cells in alopecia areata. Sequencing templates came from extracted RNA that was reverse transcribed into cDNA. Measured with immunoSEQ multiplex PCR; TCRdb has only the in-frame clones, and not every one. The sample carries about 110,000 clones, approximately 59% recorded once. The sequencing input was CD8+ T cells sorted from blood. The receptors here all came from a human donor in good health.

This chain joins TRBV15 and TRBJ2-6; D possibly corresponds to TRBD2 (5 bases). Trimming pared 7 bases from V and 4 bases from J, leaving 14 bases between. The CDR3 covers 15 residues. Looked up from germline, CDR1 is LNHNV and CDR2 is YYDKDF (reference sequence). The CDR3 loop is CATMSGYAGANVLTF. The CDR3 DNA is TGTGCCACCATGTCGGGGTACGCCGGGGCCAACGTCCTGACTTTC.

V and J are TRBV29-1 and TRBJ1-1; a possible D gene is TRBD1 (6 bases). Germline V gives CDR1 SQVTM, CDR2 ANQGSEA. The CDR3 sequence is 14 residues long. The ends were cut back, 5 bases at V and 5 bases at J, with 18 bases in the middle. CDR3 loop: CSVPTGRGGTEAFF. CDR3 DNA: TGCAGCGTTCCGACTGGCAGGGGCGGGACTGAAGCTTTCTTT. The complete variable domain, with remaining parts taken from reference TRBV29-1 and TRBJ1-1, reads SAVISQKPSRDICQRGTSLTIQCQVDSQVTMMFWYRQQPGQSLTLIATANQGSEATYESGFVIDKFPISRPNLTFSTLTVSNMSPEDSSIYLCSVPTGRGGTEAFFGQGTRLTVV.

A note on this clone: This is likely an artifact of a read error, given a far larger clone one base away. The sample contains more than one DNA sequence encoding this CDR3. This chain joins TRBV13 and TRBJ2-7; D call uncertain. Germline-derived CDR1 and CDR2 are PRHDT and FYEKMQ (reference sequence). Trimming shortened V by 0 bases and J by 1 base, and 1 base separated the two germline ends. CDR3 length equals 12 residues. The CDR3: CASSLGSYEQYF. The CDR3 DNA follows: TGTGCCAGCAGCTTAGGGTCCTACGAGCAGTACTTC. The whole variable domain, remainder taken from reference TRBV13 and TRBJ2-7, is AAGVIQSPRHLIKEKRETATLKCYPIPRHDTVYWYQQGPGQDPQFLISFYEKMQSDKGSIPDRFSAQQFSDYHSELNMSSLELGDSALYFCASSLGSYEQYFGPGTRLTVT.

V gene TRBV7-9 combines with J gene TRBJ2-7, with D maybe TRBD2 (6 bases). V lost 4 bases to trimming and J lost 1 base, with 11 bases between them. CDR1 and CDR2 (germline): SEHNR, FQNEAQ (reference sequence). This CDR3 contains 14 residues. CDR3 DNA: TGTGCCAGCAGCTCTGCCGGGACTTCCTACGAGCAGTACTTC. Residues: CASSSAGTSYEQYF.

The J gene is TRBJ1-1, the V gene TRBV4-1; D gene uncertain. Germline CDR1 and CDR2: MGHRA and YSYEKL. The V and J ends lost 1 base and 10 bases respectively, with 19 bases between them. This CDR3 is 15 amino acids long. The CDR3 DNA sequence: TGCGCCAGCAGCCAAGGTATGATAGGTGGTAGTGGAGCTTTCTTT. It specifies CASSQGMIGGSGAFF.

CDR3 bases: TGTGCCACCAGCAGAGATCGGGGCAGGGGGTATGGCTACACCTTC. Translated, it gives CATSRDRGRGYGYTF. The genes are TRBV15 and TRBJ1-2; 7 bases fit TRBD1. V shed 0 bases and J 5 bases; nucleotides not matched to a gene: 6. This CDR3 comprises 15 residues. Germline loops: CDR1 LNHNV, CDR2 YYDKDF (reference sequence). Combining the CDR3 with reference TRBV15 and TRBJ1-2 gives the whole variable domain DAMVIQNPRYQVTQFGKPVTLSCSQTLNHNVMYWYQQKSSQAPKLLFHYYDKDFNNEADTPDNFQSRRPNTSFCFLDIRSPGLGDTAMYLCATSRDRGRGYGYTFGSGTRLTVV.

The chain combines TRBV7-9 with TRBJ1-1; a possible D gene is TRBD1 (5 bases). This CDR3 region has 14 residues. Trimming removed 5 bases from V and 10 bases from J, with 20 bases in between. From germline, CDR1 is SEHNR and CDR2 FQNEAQ (reference sequence). CDR3 sequence reads: CASSPRGGGLGAFF. CDR3 bases: TGTGCCAGCAGCCCCCGGGGTGGGGGTCTGGGAGCTTTCTTT.

The rearrangement uses TRBV29-1 and TRBJ2-7, with TRBD1 matching over 9 bases. CDR3 length: 13 residues. The germline CDR1 and CDR2 sequences are SQVTM and ANQGSEA. V dropped 5 bases and J dropped 4; count of bases not matched to a gene: 6. Here the CDR3 DNA reads TGCAGCGTTCTGGACAGGGGCGGATACGAGCAGTACTTC. Translating gives CSVLDRGGYEQYF.

The chain employs TRBV15 and TRBJ2-3; 14 bases align to TRBD2. The CDR3 spans 19 residues. Trimming at V came to 5 bases and at J to 2 bases, leaving 12 bases not matched to a gene. Germline assignment: CDR1 LNHNV and CDR2 YYDKDF (reference sequence). For the CDR3, the DNA is TGTGCCACCAGCTCCCGCCCCGGGACTAGCGGGAGATCCACAGATACGCAGTATTTT. Encoded protein: CATSSRPGTSGRSTDTQYF. Supplemented by reference TRBV15 and TRBJ2-3, the full variable domain reads DAMVIQNPRYQVTQFGKPVTLSCSQTLNHNVMYWYQQKSSQAPKLLFHYYDKDFNNEADTPDNFQSRRPNTSFCFLDIRSPGLGDTAMYLCATSSRPGTSGRSTDTQYFGPGTRLTVL.

The genes are TRBV7-9 and TRBJ1-2, with D perhaps matching TRBD1 (5 bases). The V end lost 5 bases, the J end lost 8 bases, and 9 bases lay between the germline ends. The CDR3 runs 11 residues. Germline V gene sequence: CDR1 SEHNR, CDR2 FQNEAQ (reference sequence). The CDR3 DNA sequence: TGTGCCAGCAGCCCTGGACAAGGCTACACCTTC. Encoded protein: CASSPGQGYTF. Together with reference TRBV7-9 and TRBJ1-2, the CDR3 gives the full variable domain: DTGVSQNPRHKITKRGQNVTFRCDPISEHNRLYWYRQTLGQGPEFLTYFQNEAQLEKSRLLSDRFSAERPKGSFSTLEIQRTEQGDSAMYLCASSPGQGYTFGSGTRLTVV.

This clone occurred a few times. The chain recombines TRBV30 with TRBJ1-5, with TRBD1 matching over 8 bases. The CDR3 extends over 15 amino acids. Losses at the gene ends were 5 bases for V and 9 bases for J; bases not matched to a gene: 15. Germline CDR1 is GTSNPN and CDR2 is SVGIG (reference sequence). The CDR3 region has the DNA TGTGCCTGGGATCCCGGGACAGGCGAGGCGGGGCCCCAGCATTTT. The encoded protein is CAWDPGTGEAGPQHF.

As regards this clone: The junction shows a germline mismatch at one end, possibly a read error. The chain employs TRBV29-1 and TRBJ2-1, with D possibly matching TRBD2 (5 bases). Germline V gene lookup returns CDR1 SQVTM and CDR2 ANQGSEA. The CDR3 is 9 residues long. The CDR3 here is CRPGSFRLF. Written as DNA, the CDR3 is TGCAGACCTGGGAGTTTTCGTCTCTTC.

This clone was detected only a few times. V usage is TRBV4-2 and J usage is TRBJ1-2, with 7 bases identical to TRBD1. V dropped 6 bases and J dropped 4; count of bases not matched to a gene: 17. CDR1 LGHNA and CDR2 YNFKEQ come from the germline V gene. The CDR3 has 17 amino acids. This CDR3 is CASSKAETGGGPYGYTF. For the CDR3, the DNA is TGTGCCAGCAGTAAAGCGGAGACGGGAGGGGGCCCCTATGGCTACACCTTC.

There are a few counts of this clone. The chain recombines TRBV15 with TRBJ2-1; 9 bases line up with TRBD1. J gave up 5 bases and V 0 bases, and 8 bases lay outside the gene matches. The CDR3 has 17 residues. Germline V lookup: CDR1 LNHNV, CDR2 YYDKDF (reference sequence). CDR3 region: CATSRDGVQGANNEQFF. CDR3 sequence (DNA): TGTGCCACCAGCAGAGATGGTGTACAGGGGGCGAACAATGAGCAGTTCTTC.